The next 2 T cell receptor beta chains were all read from a single sample in a study of blood T cell repertoires in COVID-19. Assay: immunoSEQ multiplex PCR; the TCRdb copy retains only in-frame clones and omits some. The profile shows roughly 140,000 clones, about 85% of them singletons. Sequenced: peripheral blood. Receptor source: a woman aged 40-49 years with active or convalescent COVID-19.

The rearrangement uses TRBV6-5 and TRBJ1-1, with D unresolved. Trimming removed 6 bases at V and 3 bases at J, with 11 bases between. This CDR3 has 13 residues. Germline CDR1 reads MNHEY; CDR2 reads SVGAGI. The CDR3 DNA sequence: TGTGCCAGCAGACCTCAGATTGACACTGAAGCTTTCTTT. It specifies CASRPQIDTEAFF.

The rearrangement joins TRBV19 to TRBJ2-1; 9 nucleotides line up with TRBD2. Trimming removed 6 bases from V and 7 bases from J; junction bases left unmatched: 10. Germline CDR1 and CDR2: LNHDA and SQIVND (reference sequence). This CDR3 is built from 15 residues. CDR3 sequence: CASRHSGSSRNEQFF. The CDR3 nucleotides read TGTGCCAGTAGGCATAGCGGGAGCTCGAGGAATGAGCAGTTCTTC.